The present TCR beta chain was sequenced within a study of T cells expressing NK-cell markers (dated by TCRdb to about 2020). Notes on the research overall: Three sorted T-cell subsets (CD3+CD56+NKG2C+, CD3+CD56+NKG2C- and CD3+CD56-NKG2C+) from several donors had their TCR beta-chain repertoires profiled. Libraries were sequenced as 2 x 150 bp reads on Illumina HiSeq 2000/2500, MiSeq or NextSeq. Among the eight sequenced donors, seven were HCMV-seropositive and one was HCMV-seronegative. All eight donors whose samples were sequenced were randomly selected healthy volunteers, three of them men and five women.

From the cysteine through the phenylalanine, the CDR3 covers 13 amino acids. Only the protein sequence is given. CDR1 and CDR2 were assigned from the germline V gene (reference sequence) as LNHDA and SQIVND. Sequencing relied on an Illumina HiSeq 2000. The TCR beta cDNA libraries were made using 5'RACE template switching, a step that added both a universal primer site and unique molecular identifiers. Priming for cDNA synthesis came from the TCR beta constant segment, and two successive PCR amplification steps followed. From the authors' description of their analysis: MIGEC handled demultiplexing of the reads and grouping by UMI, while MiTCR was used to assemble and quantify clonotypes. To exclude erroneous sequences, any TCR cDNA sequence not supported by at least two reads was discarded. Downstream repertoire analysis used the tcR package, and clonotypes were matched across fractions by CDR3 nucleotide sequence plus V segment. Antigen specificity was annotated against VDJdb with VDJmatch, allowing one amino acid substitution in CDR3. TCRdb reprocessed the reads and provides one entry for every CDR3 protein sequence; no DNA is given. The V and J calls were determined by TCRdb, not by the authors. The sample's table covers approximately 440,000 distinct CDR3 sequences. The ten largest clones add up to roughly 1.4% of the sample.

Of note for this clonotype: What antigen it recognizes has not been identified.

HCMV-specific IgG was detected in serum with a commercial ELISA kit to determine HCMV serostatus. Peripheral blood mononuclear cells were isolated from blood by Ficoll density gradient centrifugation. Study-level results and caveats: It remained unclear whether the expanded NKG2C-expressing T cell clones were specific for HCMV antigens. Those dominant clonotypes were again the most abundant among CD3+CD56-NKG2C+ cells in a handful of donors, at about 25-60.1%. In more than 5 donors, the dominant CD3+CD56+NKG2C+ clonotypes ranked among the top 10 CD8+ clonotypes, making up about 1.0-8% of CD8+ T cells.

Sequenced input: blood T cells: a sorted CD56 or NKG2C T cell subset, CD4+ or CD8+ T cells, or bulk PBMC T cells (not recorded which). The clonotype was recovered from a woman aged 45 to 65 in good health. Donor details come from another sample of the same person, matched by shared clones. Recombination connected TRBV19 to TRBJ1-1; TCRdb's assignment of TRBD1 cannot be checked, as there is no DNA. The CDR3 region reads CASPPRGNTEAFF.